This TCR beta chain was profiled in a study of beta chain features in type 1 diabetes. Sequencing targeted expressed TCRB transcripts, as all isolated RNA had been reverse transcribed. Regulatory, naive and central memory T cell samples averaged approximately 3.8 million reads. Only in-frame clones appear in the TCRdb table, and some are missing; sequencing was by immunoSEQ multiplex PCR. Among hundreds of thousands of clones listed, less than 10% were seen once. Whole-study results and caveats: More deletions and fewer insertions at VDJ junctions were seen in type 1 diabetes patients. Small HLA sub-analyses could not settle whether HLA shapes TCRB rearrangement.

Looked up from germline, CDR1 is SGHNT and CDR2 is YENEEA. The V and J ends lost 8 bases and 4 bases respectively, with 8 bases between them. The length of the CDR3 is 11 residues. As to this clone: Its antigen remains unknown.

This rearrangement joins TRBV11-3 to TRBJ2-5; the D gene is possibly TRBD2 (5 bases). This TCR was sampled from a woman between 18 and 29 years old in good health. Specimen: central memory CD4+ T cells from blood. The CDR3 DNA reads as TGTGCCAGCGGACGGGGAGAGACCCAGTACTTC. Its protein is CASGRGETQYF.